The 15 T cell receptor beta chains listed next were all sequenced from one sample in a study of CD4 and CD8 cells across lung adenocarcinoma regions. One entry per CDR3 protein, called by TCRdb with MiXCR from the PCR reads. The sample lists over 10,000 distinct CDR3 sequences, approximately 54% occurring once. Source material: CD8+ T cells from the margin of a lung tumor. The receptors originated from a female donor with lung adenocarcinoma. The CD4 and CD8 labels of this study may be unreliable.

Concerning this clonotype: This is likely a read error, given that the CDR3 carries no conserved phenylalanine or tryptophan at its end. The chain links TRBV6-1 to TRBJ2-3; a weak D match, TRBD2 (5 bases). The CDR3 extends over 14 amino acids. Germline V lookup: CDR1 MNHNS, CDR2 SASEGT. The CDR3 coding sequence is TGTGCCAGCAGTGAAGCCGGGGAGCCAGATACCCAGTATTTA. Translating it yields CASSEAGEPDTQYL.

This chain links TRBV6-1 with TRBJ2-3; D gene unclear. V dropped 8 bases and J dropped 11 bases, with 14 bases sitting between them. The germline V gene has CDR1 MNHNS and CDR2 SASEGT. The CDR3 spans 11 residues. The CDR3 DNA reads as TGTGCCAGCTGGTCCACCGAGGAGCAGTATTTT. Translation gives CASWSTEEQYF.

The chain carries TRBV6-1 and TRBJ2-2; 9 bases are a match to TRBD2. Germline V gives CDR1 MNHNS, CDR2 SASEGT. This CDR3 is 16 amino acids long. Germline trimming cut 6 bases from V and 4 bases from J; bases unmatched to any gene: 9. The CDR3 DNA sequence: TGTGCCAGCAGCGTAATAGCGGGAGATGTCACCGGGGAGCTGTTTTTT. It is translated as CASSVIAGDVTGELFF.

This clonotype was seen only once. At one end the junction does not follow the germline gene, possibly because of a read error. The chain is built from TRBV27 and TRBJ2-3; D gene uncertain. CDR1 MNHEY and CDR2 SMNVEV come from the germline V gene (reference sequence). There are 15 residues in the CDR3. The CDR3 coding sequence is TGTGCCAGGGGTTTCCGGGCGCCAGACCCAGATACCCAGTATTTC. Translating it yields CARGFRAPDPDTQYF.

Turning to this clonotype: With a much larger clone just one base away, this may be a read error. CDR3 in DNA: TGTGCCAGCACCCCAGACGGGGGTTGGCAGCCCCTGCATTTT. Amino acids: CASTPDGGWQPLHF. V usage is TRBV6-1 and J usage is TRBJ1-5; TRBD1 is a possible D gene (5 bases). CDR1 is MNHNS and CDR2 is SASEGT in the germline V gene. The CDR3 contains 14 residues.

CDR3 coding DNA: TGTGCCAGCAGTGAAGAGCAGTACGTC. Its translation is CASSEEQYV. The gene calls are TRBV25-1 and TRBJ2-1; D remains unclear. The DNA end is a closer match to TRBJ2-7, so the J assignment may be wrong. The CDR3 is made up of 9 amino acids. CDR1 is MGHDK, CDR2 SYGVNS, per germline.

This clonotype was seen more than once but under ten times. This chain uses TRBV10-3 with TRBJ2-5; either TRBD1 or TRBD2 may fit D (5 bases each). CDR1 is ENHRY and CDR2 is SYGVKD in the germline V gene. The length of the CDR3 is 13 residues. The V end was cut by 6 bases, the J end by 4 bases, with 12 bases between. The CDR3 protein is CAIRGDVGETQYF. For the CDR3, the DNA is TGTGCCATCAGGGGGGACGTCGGAGAGACCCAGTACTTC.

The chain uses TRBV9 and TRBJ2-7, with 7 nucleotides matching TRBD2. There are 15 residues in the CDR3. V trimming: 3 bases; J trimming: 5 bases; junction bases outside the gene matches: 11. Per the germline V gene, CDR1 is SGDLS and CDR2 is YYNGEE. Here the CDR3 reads CASSARLAKRDEQYF. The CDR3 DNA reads TGTGCCAGCAGCGCAAGACTAGCAAAGAGGGACGAGCAGTACTTC.

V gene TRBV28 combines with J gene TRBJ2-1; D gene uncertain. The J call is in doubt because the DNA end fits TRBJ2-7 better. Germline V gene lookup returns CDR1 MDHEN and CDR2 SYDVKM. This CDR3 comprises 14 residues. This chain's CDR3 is CASSVGGPAYEQYF. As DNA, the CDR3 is TGTGCCAGCAGTGTCGGCGGACCCGCCTACGAGCAGTACTTC.

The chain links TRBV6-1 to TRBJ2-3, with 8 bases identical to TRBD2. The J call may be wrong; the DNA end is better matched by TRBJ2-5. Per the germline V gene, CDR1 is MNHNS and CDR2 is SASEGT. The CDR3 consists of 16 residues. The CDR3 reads CASGGSGGPTPDTQYF. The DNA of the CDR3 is TGTGCCAGCGGGGGGAGCGGGGGCCCAACCCCAGATACCCAGTACTTC.

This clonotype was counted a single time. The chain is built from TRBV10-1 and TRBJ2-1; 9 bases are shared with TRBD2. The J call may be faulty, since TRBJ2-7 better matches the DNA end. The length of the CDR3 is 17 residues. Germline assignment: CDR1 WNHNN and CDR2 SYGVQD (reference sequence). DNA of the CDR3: TGCGCCAGCAGTGAGTCAAATGCGGCGGGAGGGTTGTACGAGCAGTACTTC. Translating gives CASSESNAAGGLYEQYF.

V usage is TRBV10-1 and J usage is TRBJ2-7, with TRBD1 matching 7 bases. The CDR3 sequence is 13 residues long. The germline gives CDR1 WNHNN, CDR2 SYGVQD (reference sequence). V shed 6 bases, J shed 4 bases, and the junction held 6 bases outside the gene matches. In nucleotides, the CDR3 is TGCGCCAGCAGCCGGGACAGAAGTTACGAGCAGTACTTC. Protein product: CASSRDRSYEQYF.

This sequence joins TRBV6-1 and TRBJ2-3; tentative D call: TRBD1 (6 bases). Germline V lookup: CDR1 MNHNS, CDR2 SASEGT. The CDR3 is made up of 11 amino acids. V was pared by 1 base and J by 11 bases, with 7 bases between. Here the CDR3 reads CASSEVGGQYF. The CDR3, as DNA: TGTGCCAGCAGTGAAGTAGGGGGGCAGTATTTT.

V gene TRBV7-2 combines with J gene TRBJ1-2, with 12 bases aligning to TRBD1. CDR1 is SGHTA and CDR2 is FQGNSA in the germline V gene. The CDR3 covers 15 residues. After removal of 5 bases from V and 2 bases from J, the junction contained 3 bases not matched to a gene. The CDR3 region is CASSRGQGANYGYTF. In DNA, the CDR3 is TGTGCCAGCAGCCGGGGACAGGGGGCGAACTATGGCTACACCTTC.

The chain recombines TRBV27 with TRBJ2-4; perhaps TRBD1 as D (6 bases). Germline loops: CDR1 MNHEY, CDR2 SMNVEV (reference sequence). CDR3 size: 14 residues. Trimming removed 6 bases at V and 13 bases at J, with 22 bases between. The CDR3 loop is CASRGPRGTNTQYF. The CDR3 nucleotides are TGTGCCAGCAGGGGACCTAGAGGGACAAATACGCAGTACTTC.